This T cell receptor (beta chain) derives from a study of human T cells and chemical hapten exposure. This clonotype showed up just a few times. Its antigen is as yet unknown. Trimming shortened V by 6 bases and J by 0 bases, and 8 bases separated the two germline ends. The CDR3 has 13 residues. Germline V lookup: CDR1 MNHNS, CDR2 SASEGT. MiXCR, applied by TCRdb to the RACE reads, yields one record per CDR3 protein. This repertoire shows approximately 370,000 distinct CDR3 sequences, approximately 5% found once; its top ten account for about 8.2%. Study-wide points: Sensitizing to DPC left TCRs with a frequency above 1 in 1000 unaltered.

As to time point: pre-sensitization, week 0. Treatment described: therapeutic diphenylcyclopropenone sensitization with weekly scalp DPC. The sequenced sample was whole blood, obtained in connection with sensitization to the hapten diphenylcyclopropenone (DPC). This sequence originates from a woman between 18 and 29 years old with alopecia areata. Some clones in this sample may be carry-over from other donors' samples. The chain combines TRBV6-1 with TRBJ1-1; D not resolved. The CDR3 reads CASRPFLNTEAFF. In DNA, the CDR3 is TGTGCCAGCAGGCCATTCTTGAACACTGAAGCTTTCTTT.